Each of the 5 T cell receptor beta chains below was sequenced from the same sample in a study of blood T cell repertoires in COVID-19. Assay: immunoSEQ multiplex PCR; the TCRdb copy retains only in-frame clones and omits some. The sample contains over 200,000 clones, around 83% of which appear only once. Sequenced input: peripheral blood. Receptors were obtained from a man aged 35 to 55 with active or convalescent COVID-19.

This rearrangement joins TRBV27 to TRBJ2-3; 7 bases are shared with TRBD1. In germline, CDR1 is MNHEY, CDR2 SMNVEV (reference sequence). V lost 7 bases, J lost 3 bases, and 16 bases stayed unmatched. The CDR3 contains 17 residues. The CDR3 reads CASTTWMRGGLTDTQYF. DNA of the CDR3: TGTGCCAGCACCACTTGGATGCGAGGGGGCCTAACAGATACGCAGTATTTT.

J is TRBJ2-1 and V is TRBV5-1, with 9 bases that match TRBD2. In germline, CDR1 is SGHRS, CDR2 YFSETQ. V shed 1 base and J 2 bases; nucleotides not matched to a gene: 4. The CDR3 is 16 amino acids. CDR3 DNA sequence: TGCGCCAGCAGCTTGACCTTAGCGGGGGCCTACAATGAGCAGTTCTTC. Translating it yields CASSLTLAGAYNEQFF.

The V and J genes are TRBV30 and TRBJ1-1; TRBD1 matches at 10 bases. Per the germline V gene, CDR1 is GTSNPN and CDR2 is SVGIG (reference sequence). CDR3 length: 14 amino acids. V shed 0 bases and J 5 bases; nucleotides not matched to a gene: 3. The CDR3 spells CAWSVTGGVTEAFF. For the CDR3, the DNA is TGTGCCTGGAGTGTGACAGGGGGCGTAACTGAAGCTTTCTTT.

This chain links TRBV19 with TRBJ2-7, with D maybe TRBD2 (6 bases). Germline CDR1 and CDR2: LNHDA and SQIVND (reference sequence). V was cut by 4 bases and J by 2 bases, with 12 bases left in between. This CDR3 is built from 14 residues. CDR3 sequence: CASSTGRTTYEQYF. The CDR3, as DNA: TGTGCCAGTAGTACCGGACGGACTACCTACGAGCAGTACTTC.

The DNA of the CDR3 is TGTGCCAGCAGCCCGCCGCCGGGGAGAGAGACCCAGTACTTC. This gives the protein CASSPPPGRETQYF. The chain combines TRBV7-9 with TRBJ2-5, with D perhaps matching TRBD2 (5 bases). V was clipped by 5 bases and J by 4 bases, with 14 bases between them. Germline CDR1 is SEHNR and CDR2 is FQNEAQ (reference sequence). The CDR3 sequence is 14 residues long.